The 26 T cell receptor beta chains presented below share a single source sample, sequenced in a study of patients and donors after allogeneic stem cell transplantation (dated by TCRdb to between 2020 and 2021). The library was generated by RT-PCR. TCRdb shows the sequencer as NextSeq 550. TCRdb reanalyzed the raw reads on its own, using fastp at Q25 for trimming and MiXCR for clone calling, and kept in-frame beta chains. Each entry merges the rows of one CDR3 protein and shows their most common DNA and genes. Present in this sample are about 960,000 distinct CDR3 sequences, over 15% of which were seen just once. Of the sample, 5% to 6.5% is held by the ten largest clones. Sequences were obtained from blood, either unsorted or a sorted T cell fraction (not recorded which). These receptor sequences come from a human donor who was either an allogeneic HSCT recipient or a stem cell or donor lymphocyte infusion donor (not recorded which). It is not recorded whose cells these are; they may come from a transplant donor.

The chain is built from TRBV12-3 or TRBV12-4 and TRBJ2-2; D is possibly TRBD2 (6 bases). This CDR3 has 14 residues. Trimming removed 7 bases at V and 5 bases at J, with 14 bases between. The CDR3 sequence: CASNPGEVTGELFF. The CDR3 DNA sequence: TGTGCCAGCAACCCGGGGGAGGTGACCGGGGAGCTGTTTTTT.

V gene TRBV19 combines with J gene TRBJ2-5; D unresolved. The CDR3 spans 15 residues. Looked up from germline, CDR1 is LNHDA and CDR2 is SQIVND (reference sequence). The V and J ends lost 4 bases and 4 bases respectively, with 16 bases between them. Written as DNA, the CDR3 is TGTGCCAGTAGTACCCAGGAAAGGACGGGAGAGACCCAGTACTTC. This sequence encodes CASSTQERTGETQYF.

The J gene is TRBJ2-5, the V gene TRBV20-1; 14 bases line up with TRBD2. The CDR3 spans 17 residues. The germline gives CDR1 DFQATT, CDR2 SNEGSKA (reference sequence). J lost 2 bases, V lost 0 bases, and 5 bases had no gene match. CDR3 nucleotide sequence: TGCAGTGCTAGAGATATAAGGACTAGCGGGGGGCAAGAGACCCAGTACTTC. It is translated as CSARDIRTSGGQETQYF.

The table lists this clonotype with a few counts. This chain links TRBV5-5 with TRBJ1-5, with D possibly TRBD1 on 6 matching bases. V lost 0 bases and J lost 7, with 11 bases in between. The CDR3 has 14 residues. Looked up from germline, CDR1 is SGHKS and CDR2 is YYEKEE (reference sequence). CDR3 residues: CASSLVPQGQPQHF. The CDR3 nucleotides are TGTGCCAGCAGCTTGGTTCCGCAGGGGCAGCCCCAGCATTTT.

CDR3 amino acids: CSTWVRGPSGANVLTF. The CDR3 DNA sequence: TGCAGCACCTGGGTTAGGGGCCCGTCTGGGGCCAACGTCCTGACTTTC. This chain links TRBV29-1 with TRBJ2-6; perhaps TRBD1 as D (5 bases). V dropped 8 bases and J dropped 1 base, with 18 bases sitting between them. CDR1 and CDR2 from the germline V gene are SQVTM and ANQGSEA. This CDR3 contains 16 residues.

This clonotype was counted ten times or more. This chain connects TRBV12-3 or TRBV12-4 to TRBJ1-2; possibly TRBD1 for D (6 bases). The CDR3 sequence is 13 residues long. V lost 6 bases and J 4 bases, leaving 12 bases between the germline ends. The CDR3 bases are TGTGCCAGCAGCCTAGGGGGTGTCTATGGCTACACCTTC. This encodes CASSLGGVYGYTF.

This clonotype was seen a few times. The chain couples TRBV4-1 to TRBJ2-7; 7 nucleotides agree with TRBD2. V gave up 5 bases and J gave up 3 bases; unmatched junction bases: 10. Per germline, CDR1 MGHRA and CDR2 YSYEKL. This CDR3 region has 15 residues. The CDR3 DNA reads TGCGCCAGCAGCGACACTATAGCGGGCGTCTACGAGCAGTACTTC. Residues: CASSDTIAGVYEQYF.

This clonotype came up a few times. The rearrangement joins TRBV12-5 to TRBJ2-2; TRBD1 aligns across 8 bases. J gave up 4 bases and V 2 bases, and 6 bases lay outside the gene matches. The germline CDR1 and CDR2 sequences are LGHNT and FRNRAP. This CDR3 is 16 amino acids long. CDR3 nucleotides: TGTGCTAGTGGTTTGACCCGGACAGGGAGCACCGGGGAGCTGTTTTTT. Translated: CASGLTRTGSTGELFF.

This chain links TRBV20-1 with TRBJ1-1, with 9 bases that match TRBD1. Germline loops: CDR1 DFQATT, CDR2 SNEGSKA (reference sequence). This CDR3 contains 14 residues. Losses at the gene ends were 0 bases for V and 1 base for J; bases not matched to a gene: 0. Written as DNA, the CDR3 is TGCAGTGCTAGAGAGGGACAGGGGAACACTGAAGCTTTCTTT. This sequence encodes CSAREGQGNTEAFF.

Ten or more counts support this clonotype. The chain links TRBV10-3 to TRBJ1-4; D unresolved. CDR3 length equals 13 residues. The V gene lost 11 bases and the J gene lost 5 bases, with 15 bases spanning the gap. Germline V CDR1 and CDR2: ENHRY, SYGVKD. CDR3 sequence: CAVGGELNEKLFF. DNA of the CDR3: TGTGCCGTCGGTGGGGAGTTGAATGAAAAACTGTTTTTT.

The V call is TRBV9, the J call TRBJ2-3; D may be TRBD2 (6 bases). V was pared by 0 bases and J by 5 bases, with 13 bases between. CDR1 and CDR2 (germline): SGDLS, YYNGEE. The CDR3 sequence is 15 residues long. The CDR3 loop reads CASSVDAGGQDTQYF. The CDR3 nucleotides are TGTGCCAGCAGCGTAGACGCCGGGGGTCAAGATACGCAGTATTTT.

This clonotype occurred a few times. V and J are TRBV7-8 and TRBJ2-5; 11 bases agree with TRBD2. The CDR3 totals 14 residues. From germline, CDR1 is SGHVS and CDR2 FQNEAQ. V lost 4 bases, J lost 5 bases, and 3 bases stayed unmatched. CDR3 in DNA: TGTGCCAGCAGCTCGACTAGCGGGAAGGAGACCCAGTACTTC. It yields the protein CASSSTSGKETQYF.

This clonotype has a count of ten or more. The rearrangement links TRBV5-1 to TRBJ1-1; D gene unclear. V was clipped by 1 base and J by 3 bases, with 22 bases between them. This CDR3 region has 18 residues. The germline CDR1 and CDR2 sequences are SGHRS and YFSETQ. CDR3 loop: CASSLWPEIGASDTEAFF. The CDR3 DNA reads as TGCGCCAGCAGCTTGTGGCCAGAAATTGGAGCGTCGGACACTGAAGCTTTCTTT. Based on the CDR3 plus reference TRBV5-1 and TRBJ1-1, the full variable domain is KAGVTQTPRYLIKTRGQQVTLSCSPISGHRSVSWYQQTPGQGLQFLFEYFSETQRNKGNFPGRFSGRQFSNSRSEMNVSTLELGDSALYLCASSLWPEIGASDTEAFFGQGTRLTVV.

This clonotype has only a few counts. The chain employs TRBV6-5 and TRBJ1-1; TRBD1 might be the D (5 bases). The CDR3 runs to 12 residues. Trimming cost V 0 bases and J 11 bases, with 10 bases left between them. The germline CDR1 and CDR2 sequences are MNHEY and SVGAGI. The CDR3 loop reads CASSYSGRGAFF. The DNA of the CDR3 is TGTGCCAGCAGTTACTCGGGACGGGGGGCTTTCTTT.

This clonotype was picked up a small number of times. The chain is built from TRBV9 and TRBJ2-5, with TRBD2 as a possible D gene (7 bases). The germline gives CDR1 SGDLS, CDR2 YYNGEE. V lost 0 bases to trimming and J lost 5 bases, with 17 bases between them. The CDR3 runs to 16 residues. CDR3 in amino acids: CASSVVTGLGTETQYF. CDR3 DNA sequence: TGTGCCAGCAGCGTAGTGACAGGACTAGGTACGGAGACCCAGTACTTC.

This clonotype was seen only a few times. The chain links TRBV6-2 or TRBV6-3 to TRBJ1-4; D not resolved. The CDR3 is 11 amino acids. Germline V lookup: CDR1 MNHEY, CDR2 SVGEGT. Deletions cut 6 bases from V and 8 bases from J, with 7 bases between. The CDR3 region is CASSKPEKLFF. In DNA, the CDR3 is TGTGCCAGCAGCAAACCCGAAAAACTGTTTTTT.

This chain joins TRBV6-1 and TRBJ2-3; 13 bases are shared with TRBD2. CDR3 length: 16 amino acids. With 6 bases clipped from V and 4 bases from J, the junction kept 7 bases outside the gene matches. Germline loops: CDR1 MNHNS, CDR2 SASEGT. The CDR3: CASSEGLAGRADTQYF. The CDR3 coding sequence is TGTGCCAGCAGCGAGGGACTAGCGGGAAGGGCAGATACGCAGTATTTT.

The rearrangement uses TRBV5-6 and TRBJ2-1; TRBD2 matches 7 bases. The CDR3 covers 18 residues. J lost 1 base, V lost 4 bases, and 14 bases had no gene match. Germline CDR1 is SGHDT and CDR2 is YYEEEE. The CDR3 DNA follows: TGTGCCAGCAGCGGGGTGATGACTAGCCCTTATTCCTACAATGAGCAGTTCTTC. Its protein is CASSGVMTSPYSYNEQFF. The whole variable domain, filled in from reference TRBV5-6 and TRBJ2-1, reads DAGVTQSPTHLIKTRGQQVTLRCSPKSGHDTVSWYQQALGQGPQFIFQYYEEEERQRGNFPDRFSGHQFPNYSSELNVNALLLGDSALYLCASSGVMTSPYSYNEQFFGPGTRLTVL.

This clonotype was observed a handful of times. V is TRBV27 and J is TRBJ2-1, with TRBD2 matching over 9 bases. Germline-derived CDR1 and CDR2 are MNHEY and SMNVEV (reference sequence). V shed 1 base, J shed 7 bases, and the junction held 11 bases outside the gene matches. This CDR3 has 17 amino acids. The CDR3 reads CASSLLAGAGGPNEQFF. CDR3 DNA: TGTGCCAGCAGTTTATTGGCAGGGGCGGGAGGGCCAAATGAGCAGTTCTTC.

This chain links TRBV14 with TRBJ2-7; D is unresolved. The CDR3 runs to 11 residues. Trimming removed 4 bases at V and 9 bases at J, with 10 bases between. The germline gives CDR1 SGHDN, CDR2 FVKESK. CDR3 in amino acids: CASSRSAVQYF. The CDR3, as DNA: TGTGCCAGCAGCCGGTCGGCAGTGCAGTACTTC.

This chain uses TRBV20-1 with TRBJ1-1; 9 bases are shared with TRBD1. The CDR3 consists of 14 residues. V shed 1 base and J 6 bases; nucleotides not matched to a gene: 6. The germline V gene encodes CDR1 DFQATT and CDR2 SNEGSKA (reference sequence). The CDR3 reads CSARVWGQGPEAFF. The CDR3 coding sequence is TGCAGTGCTAGAGTCTGGGGACAGGGTCCTGAAGCTTTCTTT.

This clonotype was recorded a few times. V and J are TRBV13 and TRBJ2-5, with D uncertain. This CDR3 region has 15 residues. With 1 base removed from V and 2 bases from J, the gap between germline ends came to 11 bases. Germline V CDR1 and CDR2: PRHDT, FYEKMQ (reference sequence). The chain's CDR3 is CASSLVAAAQETQYF. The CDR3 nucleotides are TGTGCCAGCAGCTTAGTGGCGGCGGCACAAGAGACCCAGTACTTC.

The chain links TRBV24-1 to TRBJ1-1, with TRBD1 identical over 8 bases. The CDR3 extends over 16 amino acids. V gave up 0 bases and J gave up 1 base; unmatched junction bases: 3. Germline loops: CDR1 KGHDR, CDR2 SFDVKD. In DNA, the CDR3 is TGTGCCACCAGTGATTTGCAGGGGGCTGCGAACACTGAAGCTTTCTTT. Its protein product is CATSDLQGAANTEAFF.

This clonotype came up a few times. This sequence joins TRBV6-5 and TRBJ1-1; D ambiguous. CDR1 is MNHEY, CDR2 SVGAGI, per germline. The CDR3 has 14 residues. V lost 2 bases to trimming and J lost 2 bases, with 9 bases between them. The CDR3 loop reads CASSYVRSNTEAFF. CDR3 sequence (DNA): TGTGCCAGCAGTTACGTTAGGTCTAACACTGAAGCTTTCTTT.

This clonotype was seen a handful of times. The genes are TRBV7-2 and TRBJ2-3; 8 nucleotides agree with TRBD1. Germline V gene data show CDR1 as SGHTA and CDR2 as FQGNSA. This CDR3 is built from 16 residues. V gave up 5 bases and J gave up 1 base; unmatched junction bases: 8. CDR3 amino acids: CASSDQWTGRTDTQYF. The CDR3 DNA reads TGTGCCAGCAGCGACCAGTGGACAGGGCGCACAGATACGCAGTATTTT.

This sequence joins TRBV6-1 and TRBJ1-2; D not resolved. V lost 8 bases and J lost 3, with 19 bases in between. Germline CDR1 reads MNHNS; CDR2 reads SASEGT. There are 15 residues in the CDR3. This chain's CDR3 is CASVWLGLRDYGYTF. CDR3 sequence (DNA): TGTGCCAGCGTCTGGCTTGGACTTCGGGACTATGGCTACACCTTC.